These 5 T cell receptor beta chains came from one sample sequenced in a study of T-cell reconstitution after alpha-beta-depleted transplantation in children. Library preparation (for TCRbeta) was performed with unique molecular identifiers. TCRdb recomputed calls from the PCR reads with MiXCR, one row per CDR3 protein. This sample has 100,000 or so distinct CDR3 sequences, with 15% to 19% found just once. Specimen: PBMCs, mostly from graft donor cells, collected 180 days after TCRalphabeta/CD19-depleted stem cell transplant. The receptors derive from a male patient between 2 and 9 years old who had a stem cell transplant for acute lymphoblastic leukemia, so the T cells may come from the graft donor.

This clonotype was seen more than once but under ten times. The chain uses TRBV7-2 and TRBJ2-5; 7 nucleotides agree with TRBD1. The CDR3 has 16 residues. The V gene's germline CDR1 is SGHTA and CDR2 FQGNSA. Losses at the gene ends were 0 bases for V and 3 bases for J; bases not matched to a gene: 7. CDR3 in amino acids: CASSLARLDREETQYF. Here the CDR3 DNA reads TGTGCCAGCAGCTTAGCGCGTCTCGACAGGGAAGAGACCCAGTACTTC.

This chain joins TRBV5-5 and TRBJ2-1; D possibly corresponds to TRBD1 (6 bases). Germline lookup yields CDR1 SGHKS and CDR2 YYEKEE (reference sequence). This CDR3 is built from 12 residues. Trimming removed 0 bases from V and 10 bases from J, with 8 bases in between. The DNA for the CDR3 is TGTGCCAGCAGCTTGGCTGGGACAGAGCAGTTCTTC. It translates to CASSLAGTEQFF.

This clonotype was seen a handful of times. The CDR3 DNA sequence: TGTGCCAGCAGCAAACGGGGGCCTGAAGCTTTCTTT. Its protein is CASSKRGPEAFF. V usage is TRBV21-1 and J usage is TRBJ1-1; the D call in the table, TRBD1, was not verified against the DNA. TRBV21-1 represents a pseudogene. CDR3 length: 12 residues.

This clonotype showed up just once. The V call is TRBV4-1, the J call TRBJ2-7; D is perhaps TRBD2 (6 bases). In germline, CDR1 is MGHRA, CDR2 YSYEKL. The CDR3 has 14 residues. Trimming left V 2 bases short and J 5 bases short, with 13 bases between. CDR3 residues: CASSQPTRTDEQYF. CDR3 nucleotides: TGCGCCAGCAGCCAACCGACTAGAACTGACGAGCAGTACTTC.

This clonotype has only a few counts. The CDR3 loop reads CASSTLGRGQYNSPLHF. CDR3 in DNA: TGTGCCAGCAGCACCCTCGGGAGGGGACAATATAATTCACCCCTCCACTTT. J is TRBJ1-6 and V is TRBV7-6, with D perhaps TRBD1 (6 bases). The CDR3 totals 17 residues. In germline, CDR1 is SGHVS, CDR2 FNYEAQ. V lost 5 bases and J lost 4, with 18 bases in between.